The sequence of this T cell receptor (beta chain) was determined in a study of T-cell reconstitution after alpha-beta-depleted transplantation in children. CDR3 length: 16 residues. V gave up 4 bases and J gave up 4 bases, with 18 bases separating them. Germline CDR1 SGHTA, CDR2 FQGNSA. Unique molecular identifiers were incorporated when the TCRbeta library was constructed. A single record per CDR3 protein comes from TCRdb applying MiXCR to the PCR reads. The sample records roughly 500,000 distinct CDR3 sequences, around an eighth being singletons. The clonotype comes from a human donor who donated a stem cell graft to a child with combined immunodeficiency. This sequence joins TRBV7-2 and TRBJ2-3, with D tentatively TRBD1 or TRBD2 (6 bases each). This specimen was PBMCs from the stem cell graft donor, taken from the stem cell graft. CDR3 DNA sequence: TGTGCCAGCAGCTCTCGACTAGTCAGGGGTTCAGATACGCAGTATTTT. Translation gives CASSSRLVRGSDTQYF. The variable domain in full, with the rest retrieved from reference TRBV7-2 and TRBJ2-3, is GAGVSQSPSNKVTEKGKDVELRCDPISGHTALYWYRQSLGQGLEFLIYFQGNSAPDKSGLPSDRFSAERTGGSVSTLTIQRTQQEDSAVYLCASSSRLVRGSDTQYFGPGTRLTVL.